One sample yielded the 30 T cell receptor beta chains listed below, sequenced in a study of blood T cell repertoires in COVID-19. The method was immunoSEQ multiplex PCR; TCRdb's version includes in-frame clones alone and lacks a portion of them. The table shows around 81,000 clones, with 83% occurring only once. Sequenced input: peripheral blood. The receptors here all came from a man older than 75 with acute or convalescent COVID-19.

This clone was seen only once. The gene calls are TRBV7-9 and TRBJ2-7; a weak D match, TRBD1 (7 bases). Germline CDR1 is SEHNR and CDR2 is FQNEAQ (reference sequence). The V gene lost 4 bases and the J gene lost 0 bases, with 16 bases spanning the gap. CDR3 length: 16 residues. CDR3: CASSWRGPLSSYEQYF. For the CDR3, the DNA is TGTGCCAGCAGCTGGAGGGGGCCCCTCAGCTCCTACGAGCAGTACTTC.

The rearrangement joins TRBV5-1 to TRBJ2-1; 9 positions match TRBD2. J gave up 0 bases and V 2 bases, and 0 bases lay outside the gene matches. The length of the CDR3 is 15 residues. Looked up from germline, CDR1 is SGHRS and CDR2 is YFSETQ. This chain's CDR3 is CASSFSGGSYNEQFF. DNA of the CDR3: TGCGCCAGCAGCTTTAGCGGGGGCTCCTACAATGAGCAGTTCTTC.

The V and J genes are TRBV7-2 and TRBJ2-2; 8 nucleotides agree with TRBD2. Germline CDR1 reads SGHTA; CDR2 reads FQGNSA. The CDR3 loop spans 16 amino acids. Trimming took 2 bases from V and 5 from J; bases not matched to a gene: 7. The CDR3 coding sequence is TGTGCCAGCAGCTTAACCGGGGGGGCTGGAACCGGGGAGCTGTTTTTT. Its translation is CASSLTGGAGTGELFF.

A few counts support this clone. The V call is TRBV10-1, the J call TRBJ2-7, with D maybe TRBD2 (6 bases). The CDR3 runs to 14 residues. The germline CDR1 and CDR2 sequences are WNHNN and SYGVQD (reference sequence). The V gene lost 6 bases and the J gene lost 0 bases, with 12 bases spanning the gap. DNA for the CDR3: TGCGCCAGCAGCTCGGGACTCAACTCCTACGAGCAGTACTTC. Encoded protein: CASSSGLNSYEQYF.

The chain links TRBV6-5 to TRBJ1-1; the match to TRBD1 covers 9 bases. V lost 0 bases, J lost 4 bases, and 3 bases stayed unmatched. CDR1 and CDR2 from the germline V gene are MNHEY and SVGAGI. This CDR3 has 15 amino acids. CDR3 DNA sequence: TGTGCCAGCAGTTACTCAGCGACAGGGGGCACTGAAGCTTTCTTT. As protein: CASSYSATGGTEAFF.

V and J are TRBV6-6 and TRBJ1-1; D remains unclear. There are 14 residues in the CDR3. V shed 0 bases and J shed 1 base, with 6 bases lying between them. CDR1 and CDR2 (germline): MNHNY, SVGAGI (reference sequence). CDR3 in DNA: TGTGCCAGCAGTTACTCATCCAGGAACACTGAAGCTTTCTTT. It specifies CASSYSSRNTEAFF.

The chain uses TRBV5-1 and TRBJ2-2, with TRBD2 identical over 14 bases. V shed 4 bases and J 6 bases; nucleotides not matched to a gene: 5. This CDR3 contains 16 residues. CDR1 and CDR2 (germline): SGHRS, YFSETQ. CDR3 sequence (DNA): TGCGCCAGCAGCGCGGGACTAGCGGGGGCGGCCGGGGAGCTGTTTTTT. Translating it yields CASSAGLAGAAGELFF.

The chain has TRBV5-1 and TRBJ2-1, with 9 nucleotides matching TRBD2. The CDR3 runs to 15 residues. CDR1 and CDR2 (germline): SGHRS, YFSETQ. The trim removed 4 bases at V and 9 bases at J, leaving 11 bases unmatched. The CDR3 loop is CASSAGTSSGGEQFF. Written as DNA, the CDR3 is TGCGCCAGCAGCGCAGGGACTAGCTCTGGAGGTGAGCAGTTCTTC.

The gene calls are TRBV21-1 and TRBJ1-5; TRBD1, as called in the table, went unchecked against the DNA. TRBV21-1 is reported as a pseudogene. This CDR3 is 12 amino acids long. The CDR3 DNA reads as TGTGCCGGAAACAGGGGGCTGGAGCCCCAGCATTTT. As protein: CAGNRGLEPQHF.

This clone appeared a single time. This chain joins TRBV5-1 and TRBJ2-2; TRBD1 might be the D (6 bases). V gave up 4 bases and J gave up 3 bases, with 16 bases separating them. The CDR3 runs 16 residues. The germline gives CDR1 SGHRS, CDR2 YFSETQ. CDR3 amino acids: CASSPPGAEDTGELFF. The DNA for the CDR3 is TGCGCCAGCAGCCCACCAGGGGCAGAGGACACCGGGGAGCTGTTTTTT.

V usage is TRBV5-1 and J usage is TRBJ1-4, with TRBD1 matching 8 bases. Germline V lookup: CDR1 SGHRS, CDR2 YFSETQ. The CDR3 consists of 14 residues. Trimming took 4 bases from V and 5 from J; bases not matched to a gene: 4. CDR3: CASSVGDRNEKLFF. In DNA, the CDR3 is TGCGCCAGCAGCGTGGGGGACAGGAATGAAAAACTGTTTTTT.

The CDR3 loop reads CAWSVMGGLNYGYTF. The CDR3 coding sequence is TGTGCCTGGAGTGTAATGGGGGGACTAAACTATGGCTACACCTTC. The chain links TRBV30 to TRBJ1-2; a weak D match, TRBD1 (5 bases). This CDR3 spans 15 amino acids. Germline lookup yields CDR1 GTSNPN and CDR2 SVGIG (reference sequence). Trimming shortened V by 0 bases and J by 2 bases, and 13 bases separated the two germline ends.

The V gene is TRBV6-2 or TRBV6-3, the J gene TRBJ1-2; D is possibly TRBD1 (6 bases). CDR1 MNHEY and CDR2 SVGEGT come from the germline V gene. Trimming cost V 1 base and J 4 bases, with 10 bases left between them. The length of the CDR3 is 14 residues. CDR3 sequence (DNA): TGTGCCAGCAGTTACTTAGGACAGCTCTATGGCTACACCTTC. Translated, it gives CASSYLGQLYGYTF.

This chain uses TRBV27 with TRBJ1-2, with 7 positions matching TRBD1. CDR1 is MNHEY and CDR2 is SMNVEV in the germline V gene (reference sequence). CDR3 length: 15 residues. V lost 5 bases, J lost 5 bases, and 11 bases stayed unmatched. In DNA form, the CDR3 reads TGTGCCAGCAGTCCCGGTACACAGGGGAGGTATGGCTACACCTTC. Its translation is CASSPGTQGRYGYTF.

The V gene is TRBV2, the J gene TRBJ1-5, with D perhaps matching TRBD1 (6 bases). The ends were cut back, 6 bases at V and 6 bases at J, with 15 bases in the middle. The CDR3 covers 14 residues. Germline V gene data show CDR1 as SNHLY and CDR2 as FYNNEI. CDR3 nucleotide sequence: TGTGCCAGCAGAGATAACAGGGATACTCAGCCCCAGCATTTT. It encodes CASRDNRDTQPQHF.

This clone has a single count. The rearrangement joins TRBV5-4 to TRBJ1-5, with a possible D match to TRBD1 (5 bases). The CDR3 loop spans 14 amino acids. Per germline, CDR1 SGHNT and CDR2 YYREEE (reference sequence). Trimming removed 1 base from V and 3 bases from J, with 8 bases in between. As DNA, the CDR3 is TGTGCCAGCAGCTTGACAGGTACCAATCAGCCCCAGCATTTT. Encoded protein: CASSLTGTNQPQHF.

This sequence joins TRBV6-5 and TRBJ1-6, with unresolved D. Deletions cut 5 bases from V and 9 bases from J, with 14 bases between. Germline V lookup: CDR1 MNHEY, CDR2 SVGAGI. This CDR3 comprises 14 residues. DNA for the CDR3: TGTGCCAGCAGTACGTTATTCGGTAGTTCACCCCTCCACTTT. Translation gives CASSTLFGSSPLHF.

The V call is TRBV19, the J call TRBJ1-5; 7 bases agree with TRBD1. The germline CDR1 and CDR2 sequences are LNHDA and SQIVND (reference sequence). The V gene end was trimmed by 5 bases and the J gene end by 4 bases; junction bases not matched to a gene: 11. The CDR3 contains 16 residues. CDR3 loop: CASSPRGGVGNQPQHF. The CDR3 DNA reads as TGTGCCAGTAGTCCCCGAGGGGGCGTTGGGAATCAGCCCCAGCATTTT.

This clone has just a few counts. The CDR3 loop reads CASSQVGGTEAFF. The DNA for the CDR3 is TGCGCCAGCAGCCAAGTGGGGGGCACTGAAGCTTTCTTT. The rearrangement joins TRBV4-1 to TRBJ1-1; possibly TRBD1 for D (5 bases). Trimming pared 1 base from V and 4 bases from J, leaving 7 bases between. CDR3 length: 13 amino acids. In germline, CDR1 is MGHRA, CDR2 YSYEKL.

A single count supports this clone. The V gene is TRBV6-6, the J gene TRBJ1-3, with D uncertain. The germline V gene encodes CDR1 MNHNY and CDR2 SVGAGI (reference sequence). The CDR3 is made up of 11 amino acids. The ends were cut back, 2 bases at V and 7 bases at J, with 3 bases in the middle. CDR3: CASSYANTIYF. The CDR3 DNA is TGTGCCAGCAGTTACGCGAACACCATATATTTT.

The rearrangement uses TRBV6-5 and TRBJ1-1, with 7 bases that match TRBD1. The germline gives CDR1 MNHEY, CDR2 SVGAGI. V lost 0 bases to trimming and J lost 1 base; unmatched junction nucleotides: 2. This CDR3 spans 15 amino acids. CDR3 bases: TGTGCCAGCAGTTACTCCGGGACAGAGAACACTGAAGCTTTCTTT. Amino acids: CASSYSGTENTEAFF.

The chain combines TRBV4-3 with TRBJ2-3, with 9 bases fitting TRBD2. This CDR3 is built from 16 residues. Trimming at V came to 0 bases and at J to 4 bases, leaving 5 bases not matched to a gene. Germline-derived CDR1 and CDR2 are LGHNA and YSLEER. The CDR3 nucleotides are TGCGCCAGCAGCCAAGACCTAGCGGGGACCTCAGATACGCAGTATTTT. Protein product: CASSQDLAGTSDTQYF.

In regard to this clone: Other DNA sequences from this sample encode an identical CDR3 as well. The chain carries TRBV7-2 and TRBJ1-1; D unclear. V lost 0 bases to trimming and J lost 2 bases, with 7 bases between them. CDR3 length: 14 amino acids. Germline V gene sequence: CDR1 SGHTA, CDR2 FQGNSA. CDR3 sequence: CASSLAGRNTEAFF. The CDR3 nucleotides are TGTGCCAGCAGCTTAGCGGGGAGAAACACTGAAGCTTTCTTT.

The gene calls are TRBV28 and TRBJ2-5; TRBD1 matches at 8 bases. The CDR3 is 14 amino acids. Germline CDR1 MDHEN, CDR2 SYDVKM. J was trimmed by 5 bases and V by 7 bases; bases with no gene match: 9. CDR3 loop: CASKGQGAGETQYF. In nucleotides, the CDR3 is TGTGCCAGCAAAGGGCAGGGGGCTGGGGAGACCCAGTACTTC.

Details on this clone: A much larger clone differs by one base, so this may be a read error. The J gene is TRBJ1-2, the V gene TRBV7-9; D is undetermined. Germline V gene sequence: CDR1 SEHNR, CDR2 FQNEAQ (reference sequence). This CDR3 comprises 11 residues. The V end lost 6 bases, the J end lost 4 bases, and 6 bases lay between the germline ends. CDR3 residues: CASSFGYGYTF. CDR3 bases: TGTGCCAGCAGTTTCGGCTATGGCTACACCTTC.

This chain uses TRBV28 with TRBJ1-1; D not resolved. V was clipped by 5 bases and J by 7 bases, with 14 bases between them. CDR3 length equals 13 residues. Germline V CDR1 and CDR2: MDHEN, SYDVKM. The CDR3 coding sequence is TGTGCCAGCAGTCCCCATGAGGGAAGTGAAGCTTTCTTT. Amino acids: CASSPHEGSEAFF.

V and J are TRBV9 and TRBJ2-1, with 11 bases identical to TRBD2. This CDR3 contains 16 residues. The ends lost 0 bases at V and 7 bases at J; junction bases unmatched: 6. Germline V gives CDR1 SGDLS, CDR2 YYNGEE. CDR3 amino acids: CASSVGLAGIRNEQFF. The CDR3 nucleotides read TGTGCCAGCAGCGTAGGACTAGCGGGAATCAGGAATGAGCAGTTCTTC.

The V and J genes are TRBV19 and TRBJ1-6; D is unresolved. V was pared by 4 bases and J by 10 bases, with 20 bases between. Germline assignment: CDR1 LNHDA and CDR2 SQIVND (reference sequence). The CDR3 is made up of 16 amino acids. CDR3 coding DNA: TGTGCCAGTAGTAAACATCAATCGGGAGACCGATCACCCCTCCACTTT. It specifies CASSKHQSGDRSPLHF.

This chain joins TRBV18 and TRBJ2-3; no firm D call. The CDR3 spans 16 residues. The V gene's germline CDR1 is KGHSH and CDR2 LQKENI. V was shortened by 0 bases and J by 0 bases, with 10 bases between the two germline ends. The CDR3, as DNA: TGTGCCAGCTCACCACCGCCCCAAGCTAGCACAGATACGCAGTATTTT. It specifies CASSPPPQASTDTQYF.

CDR3 loop: CASSADRAQGYTF. CDR3 bases: TGCGCCAGCAGCGCCGACAGGGCCCAGGGCTACACCTTC. This chain links TRBV10-1 with TRBJ1-2; 7 positions match TRBD1. Trimming took 6 bases from V and 8 from J; bases not matched to a gene: 9. Germline values: CDR1 WNHNN, CDR2 SYGVQD (reference sequence). This CDR3 has 13 amino acids.